The clone carrying this TCR beta chain was found many times. The antigen is unknown. The entry originates in a study of metastatic and nonmetastatic thyroid tumors. Study background: Blood and tumor or nodule tissue repertoires from malignant and benign thyroid patients were compared. Study findings and constraints: Malignant thyroid tumors reportedly exceeded benign nodules significantly in TCR beta diversity, with the difference appearing in blood and tumor.

Per the study methods: Variation in CDR3 across clinicopathological groups served as the basis for constructing a distant-metastasis classifier in papillary thyroid cancer. TCRdb reanalyzed the PCR reads via MiXCR. These V and J calls derive from TCRdb rather than the authors' analysis. The sample comprises 72,000 or so clones, more than 15% of which are singletons, and over 10% rests with the top ten. Nobody among the patients had been given any treatment before thyroid surgery. The sample comprised blood. The clonotype originates from a female donor with papillary thyroid cancer or a benign thyroid nodule (not recorded which). Some clones in this sample may be carry-over from other donors' samples.

The CDR3 loop reads CASSLDPPGQGISADTQYF. CDR3 sequence (DNA): TGTGCCAGCAGCTTAGACCCCCCGGGACAGGGAATCTCGGCAGATACGCAGTATTTT. This chain uses TRBV7-6 with TRBJ2-3; 9 nucleotides align to TRBD1. CDR3 size: 19 residues. Per the germline V gene, CDR1 is SGHVS and CDR2 is FNYEAQ. V gave up 1 base and J gave up 4 bases; unmatched junction bases: 15.